This T cell receptor beta chain was captured in a study of blood T cell repertoires in COVID-19. Original handling: Reference gene primers were amplified, and this amplification served to estimate nucleated cell counts. The table came from immunoSEQ multiplex PCR; TCRdb's copy has only in-frame clones and leaves some out. V, J and clone size are taken as reported in that table, and D and trimming were inferred from the DNA itself. Of under 250,000 clones in the sample, around 84% were seen once. The V and J ends lost 1 base and 2 bases respectively, with 19 bases between them. Germline-derived CDR1 and CDR2 are SGHVS and FQNEAQ. The CDR3 covers 18 residues.

Sequencing was carried out using peripheral blood. The sequence was obtained from a man between 45 and 60 years old with active or convalescent COVID-19. The rearrangement uses TRBV7-8 and TRBJ2-3; the D gene is possibly TRBD2 (6 bases). Here the CDR3 reads CASSLDGWRGTHTDTQYF. CDR3 nucleotides: TGTGCCAGCAGCTTAGACGGGTGGCGGGGTACCCACACAGATACGCAGTATTTT.